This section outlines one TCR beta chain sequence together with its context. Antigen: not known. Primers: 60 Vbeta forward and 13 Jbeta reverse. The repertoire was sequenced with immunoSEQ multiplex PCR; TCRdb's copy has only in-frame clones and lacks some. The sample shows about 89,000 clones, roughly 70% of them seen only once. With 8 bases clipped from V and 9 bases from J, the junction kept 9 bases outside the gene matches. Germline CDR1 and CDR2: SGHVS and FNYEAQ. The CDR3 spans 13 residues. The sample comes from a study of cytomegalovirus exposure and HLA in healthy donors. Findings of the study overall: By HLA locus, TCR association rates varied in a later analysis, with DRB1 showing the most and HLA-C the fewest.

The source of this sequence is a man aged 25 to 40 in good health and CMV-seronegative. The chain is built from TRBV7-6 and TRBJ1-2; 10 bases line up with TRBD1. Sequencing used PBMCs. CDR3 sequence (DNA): TGTGCCAGCGGATCTGGGACAGGGGAACGCTACACCTTC. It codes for CASGSGTGERYTF.